One sample yielded the 21 T cell receptor beta chains listed below, sequenced in a study of blood T cell repertoires in COVID-19. Using immunoSEQ multiplex PCR, the repertoire was profiled, and TCRdb retains in-frame clones only, with some absent. The table has 150,000 or so clones, under 90% seen once; the top ten hold around 40%. Material for sequencing was peripheral blood. All receptors come from a human donor in a cohort sampled during active COVID-19.

This chain links TRBV6-5 with TRBJ2-7; D ambiguous. The V gene lost 1 base and the J gene lost 5 bases, with 9 bases spanning the gap. The length of the CDR3 is 13 residues. Germline V gene lookup returns CDR1 MNHEY and CDR2 SVGAGI. CDR3: CASSYFLQDEQYF. The CDR3 nucleotides read TGTGCCAGCAGTTACTTCCTTCAGGACGAGCAGTACTTC.

CDR3: CASSLAGQLQETQYF. The CDR3 bases are TGTGCCAGCAGCTTGGCCGGACAGCTCCAAGAGACCCAGTACTTC. The gene calls are TRBV5-6 and TRBJ2-5; a possible D gene is TRBD1 (6 bases). CDR1 is SGHDT, CDR2 YYEEEE, per germline. The V gene lost 0 bases and the J gene lost 1 base, with 10 bases spanning the gap. The CDR3 extends over 15 amino acids.

The chain employs TRBV6-5 and TRBJ1-4, with TRBD1 matching 10 bases. Germline V lookup: CDR1 MNHEY, CDR2 SVGAGI. CDR3 length equals 15 residues. V was clipped by 6 bases and J by 4 bases; unmatched bases: 5. The CDR3 spells CASRTGGNVNEKLFF. For the CDR3, the DNA is TGTGCCAGCAGGACAGGGGGCAACGTTAATGAAAAACTGTTTTTT.

The chain uses TRBV27 and TRBJ1-6; the D is unclear. This CDR3 is built from 12 residues. Trimming pared 5 bases from V and 7 bases from J, leaving 6 bases between. CDR1 is MNHEY, CDR2 SMNVEV, per germline (reference sequence). Here the CDR3 DNA reads TGTGCCAGCAGTCCCCTAAATTCACCCCTCCACTTT. Translated, it gives CASSPLNSPLHF.

The rearrangement joins TRBV4-3 to TRBJ2-2; TRBD2 might be the D (6 bases). Germline V CDR1 and CDR2: LGHNA, YSLEER. V lost 4 bases and J lost 5, with 14 bases in between. The CDR3 has 15 residues. CDR3 coding DNA: TGCGCCAGCAGCCCTTCTAGCGACTTGACCGGGGAGCTGTTTTTT. Translation gives CASSPSSDLTGELFF.

The chain employs TRBV4-3 and TRBJ1-2; D possibly corresponds to TRBD1 (5 bases). V dropped 3 bases and J dropped 0 bases, with 5 bases sitting between them. The germline V gene encodes CDR1 LGHNA and CDR2 YSLEER. This CDR3 comprises 13 residues. In DNA form, the CDR3 reads TGCGCCAGCAGCCAGGACACTAACTATGGCTACACCTTC. Its protein is CASSQDTNYGYTF.

The J gene is TRBJ2-7, the V gene TRBV30; 8 bases are shared with TRBD1. This CDR3 spans 16 amino acids. Germline CDR1 is GTSNPN and CDR2 is SVGIG (reference sequence). After removal of 1 base from V and 0 bases from J, the junction contained 8 bases not matched to a gene. CDR3 region: CAWSGLHRGVSYEQYF. CDR3 nucleotide sequence: TGTGCCTGGAGTGGCCTCCACAGGGGGGTCTCCTACGAGCAGTACTTC. Full variable domain (remainder filled in from reference TRBV30 and TRBJ2-7): SQTIHQWPATLVQPVGSPLSLECTVEGTSNPNLYWYRQAAGRGLQLLFYSVGIGQISSEVPQNLSASRPQDRQFILSSKKLLLSDSGFYLCAWSGLHRGVSYEQYFGPGTRLTVT.

The chain links TRBV7-2 to TRBJ2-1, with TRBD2 matching 9 bases. With V trimmed by 2 bases and J by 7 bases, 3 bases remained unmatched. The germline CDR1 and CDR2 sequences are SGHTA and FQGNSA. CDR3 length: 14 residues. The CDR3 nucleotides are TGTGCCAGCAGCTTAAAGCGGGGGGCAAATGAGCAGTTCTTC. Its protein is CASSLKRGANEQFF.

This clone was observed a few times. The V gene is TRBV19, the J gene TRBJ1-6, with D possibly TRBD1 on 5 matching bases. Looked up from germline, CDR1 is LNHDA and CDR2 is SQIVND (reference sequence). Trimming pared 1 base from V and 4 bases from J, leaving 8 bases between. This CDR3 is built from 15 residues. The CDR3 protein is CASSIGGSYNSPLHF. In DNA form, the CDR3 reads TGTGCCAGTAGTATAGGGGGCTCTTATAATTCACCCCTCCACTTT.

This clone appeared a single time. The chain employs TRBV11-2 and TRBJ2-7; 8 nucleotides match TRBD1. V shed 1 base, J shed 7 bases, and the junction held 9 bases outside the gene matches. CDR1 and CDR2 from the germline V gene are SGHAT and FQNNGV. CDR3 length: 15 amino acids. CDR3 bases: TGTGCCAGCAGCTTAGGAGACAGGGGTGCCTTTGAGCAGTACTTC. Residues: CASSLGDRGAFEQYF.

The chain uses TRBV6-5 and TRBJ1-1, with 9 bases that match TRBD1. Germline V gene data show CDR1 as MNHEY and CDR2 as SVGAGI. V was pared by 6 bases and J by 12 bases, with 5 bases of the junction left unmatched. The CDR3 runs 11 residues. Written as DNA, the CDR3 is TGTGCCAGCAGATGGGACAGGGCGACTTTCTTT. It specifies CASRWDRATFF.

The J gene is TRBJ1-6, the V gene TRBV7-2, with D maybe TRBD1 (6 bases). V gave up 0 bases and J gave up 7 bases, with 13 bases separating them. This CDR3 is 16 amino acids long. From germline, CDR1 is SGHTA and CDR2 FQGNSA. Here the CDR3 reads CASSLAWGLENSPLHF. The CDR3 DNA follows: TGTGCCAGCAGCTTAGCTTGGGGGCTCGAAAATTCACCCCTCCACTTT. Filled out from reference TRBV7-2 and TRBJ1-6, the complete variable domain reads GAGVSQSPSNKVTEKGKDVELRCDPISGHTALYWYRQSLGQGLEFLIYFQGNSAPDKSGLPSDRFSAERTGGSVSTLTIQRTQQEDSAVYLCASSLAWGLENSPLHFGNGTRLTVT.

This clone was seen a few times. CDR3 residues: CASSLSQSTGELFF. The CDR3, as DNA: TGTGCCAGCAGTCTCTCCCAGTCAACCGGGGAGCTGTTTTTT. The chain is built from TRBV2 and TRBJ2-2; D unresolved. Trimming cost V 5 bases and J 5 bases, with 12 bases left between them. This CDR3 has 14 amino acids. Looked up from germline, CDR1 is SNHLY and CDR2 is FYNNEI.

The chain employs TRBV12-3 or TRBV12-4 and TRBJ1-2, with D possibly being TRBD1 (6 bases). This CDR3 region has 13 residues. Trimming cost V 5 bases and J 2 bases, with 9 bases left between them. The CDR3: CASSPDRNYGYTF. The DNA of the CDR3 is TGTGCCAGCAGTCCCGACAGGAACTATGGCTACACCTTC.

Written as DNA, the CDR3 is TGTGCCAGCAGCCGGACAGGGGCCAGGGACTATGGCTACACCTTC. Amino acid sequence: CASSRTGARDYGYTF. The V call is TRBV11-2, the J call TRBJ1-2, with 9 bases identical to TRBD1. Germline trimming cut 5 bases from V and 3 bases from J; bases unmatched to any gene: 7. Germline CDR1 and CDR2: SGHAT and FQNNGV. CDR3 size: 15 residues.

The V gene is TRBV4-1, the J gene TRBJ2-5; 16 bases are shared with TRBD2. V dropped 0 bases and J dropped 3; count of bases not matched to a gene: 10. Germline CDR1 and CDR2: MGHRA and YSYEKL. The CDR3 totals 20 residues. The CDR3, as DNA: TGCGCCAGCAGCCAAGAGCCGGGACTAGCGGGGGGGGGTTCGAAAGAGACCCAGTACTTC. It translates to CASSQEPGLAGGGSKETQYF.

The genes are TRBV28 and TRBJ1-4, with D possibly being TRBD1 (5 bases). Germline CDR1 and CDR2: MDHEN and SYDVKM. The CDR3 runs 15 residues. Trimming removed 7 bases from V and 3 bases from J, with 15 bases in between. CDR3 protein: CASTLYRGANEKLFF. The CDR3 nucleotides read TGTGCCAGCACCCTCTATCGGGGGGCTAATGAAAAACTGTTTTTT.

The chain is built from TRBV11-3 and TRBJ1-1, with 9 bases fitting TRBD1. There are 15 residues in the CDR3. The V and J ends lost 5 bases and 6 bases, in that order; junction bases with no gene match: 10. Germline values: CDR1 SGHNT, CDR2 YENEEA. CDR3 DNA sequence: TGTGCCAGCAGCGGTAACCGGGACAGGGTCTCTGAAGCTTTCTTT. As protein: CASSGNRDRVSEAFF.

The chain employs TRBV30 and TRBJ1-5; D not certain. The CDR3 sequence is 15 residues long. The germline CDR1 and CDR2 sequences are GTSNPN and SVGIG (reference sequence). Deletions cut 2 bases from V and 1 base from J, with 12 bases between. CDR3 residues: CAWSSDWMSNQPQHF. DNA of the CDR3: TGTGCCTGGAGTTCGGACTGGATGAGCAATCAGCCCCAGCATTTT.

The chain's CDR3 is CASSSGRDYGYTF. CDR3 coding DNA: TGTGCCAGCAGTTCGGGCAGGGACTATGGCTACACCTTC. The rearrangement joins TRBV12-3 or TRBV12-4 to TRBJ1-2; TRBD1 is a possible D gene (5 bases). V lost 4 bases, J lost 3 bases, and 9 bases lay in between. The length of the CDR3 is 13 residues.

The rearrangement uses TRBV11-3 and TRBJ2-7; 14 nucleotides match TRBD2. The CDR3 is made up of 17 amino acids. CDR1 is SGHNT and CDR2 is YENEEA in the germline V gene. V trimming: 5 bases; J trimming: 7 bases; junction bases outside the gene matches: 13. The chain's CDR3 is CASSPPRGLAGAGEQYF. The CDR3 DNA reads as TGTGCCAGCAGCCCCCCCAGGGGACTAGCGGGGGCAGGGGAGCAGTACTTC. The entire variable domain, with the rest obtained from reference TRBV11-3 and TRBJ2-7, is as follows: EAGVVQSPRYKIIEKKQPVAFWCNPISGHNTLYWYLQNLGQGPELLIRYENEEAVDDSQLPKDRFSAERLKGVDSTLKIQPAELGDSAVYLCASSPPRGLAGAGEQYFGPGTRLTVT.